This TCR beta chain came from a study of blood T cell repertoires in COVID-19. As for the study in general: PBMCs, B-cell-depleted T cells, or T cells were the source of the cDNA or gDNA that made up the material.

Per the germline V gene, CDR1 is SEHNR and CDR2 is FQNEAQ (reference sequence). The V segment lost 5 bases and the J segment 5 bases; nucleotides outside the gene matches: 8. This CDR3 comprises 15 residues. Some clones are missing from TCRdb's copy, which holds only in-frame ones; the method was immunoSEQ multiplex PCR. The sample carries over 130,000 clones, approximately 88% recorded once. The receptor's source is a human donor in a cohort sampled during active COVID-19. The specimen sequenced was peripheral blood. The rearrangement links TRBV7-9 to TRBJ1-2, with TRBD1 matching 10 bases. This chain's CDR3 is CASSQTGGLWYGYTF. CDR3 in DNA: TGTGCCAGCAGCCAGACAGGGGGCCTTTGGTATGGCTACACCTTC.